This TCR beta chain stems from a study of blood T cell repertoires in COVID-19. Turning to the study itself: Acute and convalescent COVID-19 samples came from the United States, Italy and Spain. Nucleic acid was either cDNA or gDNA, and it came from T cells, B-cell-depleted T cells, or PBMCs.

The V gene lost 5 bases and the J gene lost 6 bases, with 16 bases spanning the gap. The CDR3 consists of 14 residues. Germline CDR1 MNHEY, CDR2 SMNVEV (reference sequence). In the authors' workflow: Counts of nucleated cells, estimated from reference gene primer amplification, were obtained. The assay was immunoSEQ multiplex PCR, and TCRdb's table has in-frame clones only and misses some. For V, J and clone size, that table is used; D and trimming come from the DNA. This sample has 300,000 to 350,000 clones, with around 91% found just once. The specimen sequenced was peripheral blood. The rearrangement uses TRBV27 and TRBJ1-2; D uncertain. The TCR sequence derives from a woman aged 40 to 50 with COVID-19, enrolled during active disease. The CDR3 DNA sequence: TGTGCCAGCAGTCCGCGGCAGCACATTCATGGCTACACCTTC. This codes for CASSPRQHIHGYTF.